This is a list of T cell receptor beta chains from one sample in a study of cytomegalovirus exposure and HLA in healthy donors. The table came from immunoSEQ multiplex PCR; TCRdb's copy has only in-frame clones and leaves some out. Of 150,000 to 200,000 clones listed, just over 70% are singletons. The sequenced material came from PBMCs. Receptors originate from a human donor in good health. CDR3s include the opening cysteine and the closing phenylalanine or tryptophan. Each record gives: D gene, V gene, J gene, CDR3 DNA, CDR3 protein. D genes are given only for firm matches.

D: NA; V: TRBV11-2; J: TRBJ1-2; DNA: TGTGCCAGCAGGTTAGGAGGGCGGAACTATGGCTACACCTTC; CDR3: CASRLGGRNYGYTF
D: TRBD1; V: TRBV9; J: TRBJ1-4; DNA: TGTGCCAGCAGCGCCGGGACAGCAACTAATGAAAAACTGTTTTTT; CDR3: CASSAGTATNEKLFF
D: TRBD1; V: TRBV4-3; J: TRBJ1-2; DNA: TGCGCCAGCAGCCAAATTGACAGGGGGCGCGGTGGCTACACCTTC; CDR3: CASSQIDRGRGGYTF
D: TRBD1; V: TRBV5-1; J: TRBJ2-7; DNA: TGCGCCAGCAGCTTGGCCGGGGACAGGGCGTCCTACGAGCAGTACTTC; CDR3: CASSLAGDRASYEQYF
D: NA; V: TRBV9; J: TRBJ2-1; DNA: TGTGCCAGCAGCCCTCAGTACAATGAGCAGTTCTTC; CDR3: CASSPQYNEQFF
D: NA; V: TRBV30; J: TRBJ2-5; DNA: TGTGCCTGGTCTGGGACAACTCAAGAGACCCAGTACTTC; CDR3: CAWSGTTQETQYF
D: TRBD1; V: TRBV5-4; J: TRBJ2-5; DNA: TGTGCCAGCAGCTCTCCTGGGGACAGGGGCCGAGAGACCCAGTACTTC; CDR3: CASSSPGDRGRETQYF
D: TRBD1; V: TRBV5-1; J: TRBJ2-7; DNA: TGCGCCAGCAGCTTGGCGGGACAGAGCTCCTACGAGCAGTACTTC; CDR3: CASSLAGQSSYEQYF
D: NA; V: TRBV7-7; J: TRBJ2-7; DNA: TGTGCTAGCAGCTTAGGGCAGGGTTCAACCTACGAGCAGTACTTC; CDR3: CASSLGQGSTYEQYF
D: TRBD1; V: TRBV25-1; J: TRBJ1-1; DNA: TGTGCCAGCAGTGACCCCGGGACAGGGAGGACTGAAGCTTTCTTT; CDR3: CASSDPGTGRTEAFF